The 31 T cell receptor beta chains listed next were all sequenced from one sample in a study of cytomegalovirus exposure and HLA in healthy donors. The PCR made use of 60 Vbeta and 13 Jbeta primers. TCRdb's copy holds only in-frame clones and misses some; the assay was immunoSEQ multiplex PCR. The sample records a few hundred thousand clones, around 81% being singletons. Source material: PBMCs. These receptors all stem from a woman in her sixties in good health and CMV-seropositive.

The chain is built from TRBV18 and TRBJ2-1, with 9 bases fitting TRBD2. This CDR3 contains 16 residues. Germline CDR1 and CDR2: KGHSH and LQKENI. The V segment lost 1 base and the J segment 7 bases; nucleotides outside the gene matches: 8. The CDR3 reads CASSPRLAGLENEQFF. The CDR3 DNA sequence: TGTGCCAGCTCACCACGGCTAGCGGGATTGGAAAATGAGCAGTTCTTC.

The chain employs TRBV18 and TRBJ2-3; 8 bases agree with TRBD1. The V segment lost 2 bases and the J segment 8 bases; nucleotides outside the gene matches: 0. This CDR3 comprises 12 residues. CDR1 is KGHSH and CDR2 is LQKENI in the germline V gene. The CDR3 bases are TGTGCCAGCTCACCAGGACAGGGTACGCAGTATTTT. Its translation is CASSPGQGTQYF. The full variable domain, with the rest looked up from reference TRBV18 and TRBJ2-3, is NAGVMQNPRHLVRRRGQEARLRCSPMKGHSHVYWYRQLPEEGLKFMVYLQKENIIDESGMPKERFSAEFPKEGPSILRIQQVVRGDSAAYFCASSPGQGTQYFGPGTRLTVL.

The V and J genes are TRBV6-5 and TRBJ1-2, with TRBD1 as a possible D gene (5 bases). This CDR3 is 13 amino acids long. Germline V gives CDR1 MNHEY, CDR2 SVGAGI. The V gene lost 8 bases and the J gene lost 4 bases, with 14 bases spanning the gap. The CDR3 nucleotides read TGTGCCAGCCGAGGTGACAGAGCCTATGGCTACACCTTC. Its protein is CASRGDRAYGYTF.

This chain joins TRBV5-6 and TRBJ2-1, with 7 bases fitting TRBD2. Germline assignment: CDR1 SGHDT and CDR2 YYEEEE. The CDR3 has 16 residues. Germline trimming cut 0 bases from V and 4 bases from J; bases unmatched to any gene: 7. This CDR3 reads CASSLAASGVYNEQFF. CDR3 in DNA: TGTGCCAGCAGCTTGGCAGCTAGCGGAGTTTACAATGAGCAGTTCTTC.

This chain joins TRBV2 and TRBJ1-5; TRBD1 agrees at 7 bases. The CDR3 sequence is 14 residues long. Trimming at V came to 11 bases and at J to 2 bases, leaving 9 bases not matched to a gene. The germline V gene has CDR1 SNHLY and CDR2 FYNNEI. The DNA of the CDR3 is TGTGCCTCAGCCCGGGACAGTCGCAATCAGCCCCAGCATTTT. It encodes CASARDSRNQPQHF. Looking up the rest from reference TRBV2 and TRBJ1-5 gives the full variable domain: EPEVTQTPSHQVTQMGQEVILRCVPISNHLYFYWYRQILGQKVEFLVSFYNNEISEKSEIFDDQFSVERPDGSNFTLKIRSTKLEDSAMYFCASARDSRNQPQHFGDGTRLSIL.

This chain joins TRBV15 and TRBJ2-7; TRBD2 matches at 7 bases. Germline CDR1 LNHNV, CDR2 YYDKDF (reference sequence). The CDR3 runs 13 residues. J lost 1 base, V lost 5 bases, and 2 bases had no gene match. The CDR3 spells CATSRDYSYEQYF. The DNA of the CDR3 is TGTGCCACCAGCCGGGACTATTCCTACGAGCAGTACTTC.

The chain recombines TRBV19 with TRBJ1-1; 7 bases are a match to TRBD1. Trimming cost V 7 bases and J 5 bases; bases outside gene matches: 4. Germline CDR1 LNHDA, CDR2 SQIVND (reference sequence). This CDR3 is 12 amino acids long. The CDR3, as DNA: TGTGCCAGTACGACAGGGAGGACTGAAGCTTTCTTT. Translation: CASTTGRTEAFF.

This clone was seen a single time. J is TRBJ2-1 and V is TRBV5-4; perhaps TRBD2 as D (6 bases). V gave up 1 base and J gave up 5 bases, with 13 bases separating them. In germline, CDR1 is SGHNT, CDR2 YYREEE (reference sequence). This CDR3 is built from 15 residues. CDR3 coding DNA: TGTGCCAGCAGCTTGCCACTAGCTTTAAACAATGAGCAGTTCTTC. Translation gives CASSLPLALNNEQFF. The full variable domain, completed using reference TRBV5-4 and TRBJ2-1, is ETGVTQSPTHLIKTRGQQVTLRCSSQSGHNTVSWYQQALGQGPQFIFQYYREEENGRGNFPPRFSGLQFPNYSSELNVNALELDDSALYLCASSLPLALNNEQFFGPGTRLTVL.

The chain has TRBV25-1 and TRBJ1-2; possibly TRBD1 for D (6 bases). V was trimmed by 1 base and J by 8 bases, leaving 11 bases between them. There are 13 residues in the CDR3. CDR1 and CDR2 from the germline V gene are MGHDK and SYGVNS. The CDR3 is CASSESRGDGYTF. CDR3 coding DNA: TGTGCCAGCAGTGAATCCAGGGGAGACGGCTACACCTTC.

The rearrangement links TRBV5-1 to TRBJ2-7; 7 bases are shared with TRBD2. The V gene end was trimmed by 4 bases and the J gene end by 7 bases; junction bases not matched to a gene: 5. From germline, CDR1 is SGHRS and CDR2 YFSETQ. The CDR3 length is 12 residues. The CDR3 nucleotides are TGCGCCAGCAGCGTATCTAGCGGTGAGCAGTACTTC. Translating gives CASSVSSGEQYF.

The chain employs TRBV6-5 and TRBJ2-1; tentative D call: TRBD2 (6 bases). Trimming cost V 7 bases and J 4 bases, with 14 bases left between them. The CDR3 extends over 14 amino acids. Germline V gene lookup returns CDR1 MNHEY and CDR2 SVGAGI. CDR3 loop: CASKRTGTYNEQFF. The CDR3 nucleotides are TGTGCCAGCAAACGAACCGGGACTTACAATGAGCAGTTCTTC.

This clone showed up just once. This chain links TRBV10-3 with TRBJ1-3, with a possible D match to TRBD1 (5 bases). The CDR3 is made up of 13 amino acids. Trimming cost V 8 bases and J 8 bases, with 16 bases left between them. Per germline, CDR1 ENHRY and CDR2 SYGVKD. The CDR3 sequence: CAIQQGVGDTIYF. CDR3 coding DNA: TGTGCCATCCAACAAGGGGTCGGAGACACCATATATTTT.

This CDR3 reads CASAPSRPNTEAFF. For the CDR3, the DNA is TGTGCTAGTGCTCCTTCGCGCCCGAACACTGAAGCTTTCTTT. The chain couples TRBV12-5 to TRBJ1-1; no clear D gene. V lost 7 bases to trimming and J lost 1 base, with 13 bases between them. CDR3 length equals 14 residues. CDR1 is LGHNT and CDR2 is FRNRAP in the germline V gene. The full variable domain, completed using reference TRBV12-5 and TRBJ1-1, is DARVTQTPRHKVTEMGQEVTMRCQPILGHNTVFWYRQTMMQGLELLAYFRNRAPLDDSGMPKDRFSAEMPDATLATLKIQPSEPRDSAVYFCASAPSRPNTEAFFGQGTRLTVV.

J is TRBJ2-2 and V is TRBV6-6; D not resolved. Trimming cost V 7 bases and J 6 bases, with 6 bases left between them. The length of the CDR3 is 11 residues. CDR1 MNHNY and CDR2 SVGAGI come from the germline V gene (reference sequence). CDR3 protein: CASTPSGELFF. CDR3 nucleotides: TGTGCCAGCACCCCCTCCGGGGAGCTGTTTTTT.

The chain employs TRBV6-4 and TRBJ1-1; no firm D call. Trimming pared 4 bases from V and 3 bases from J, leaving 15 bases between. From germline, CDR1 is MRHNA and CDR2 SNTAGT. The CDR3 has 15 residues. CDR3 in amino acids: CASSVDGWSDTEAFF. The CDR3 region has the DNA TGTGCCAGCAGTGTCGACGGCTGGAGTGACACTGAAGCTTTCTTT.

The J gene is TRBJ1-1, the V gene TRBV19; 8 bases agree with TRBD1. This CDR3 contains 12 residues. V was pared by 7 bases and J by 6 bases, with 4 bases of the junction left unmatched. Germline CDR1 is LNHDA and CDR2 is SQIVND (reference sequence). The CDR3 DNA follows: TGTGCCAGTAACGACAGGGGACCTGAAGCTTTCTTT. Protein: CASNDRGPEAFF.

This clone has a handful of counts. The gene calls are TRBV19 and TRBJ2-2; D might be TRBD2 (5 bases). Germline values: CDR1 LNHDA, CDR2 SQIVND (reference sequence). Trimming cost V 6 bases and J 5 bases, with 16 bases left between them. This CDR3 region has 15 residues. CDR3 residues: CASSIGEIKTGELFF. In nucleotides, the CDR3 is TGTGCCAGTAGCATCGGGGAGATCAAGACCGGGGAGCTGTTTTTT.

The chain is built from TRBV4-1 and TRBJ1-5; 10 bases align to TRBD1. The CDR3 has 15 amino acids. With V trimmed by 1 base and J by 6 bases, 3 bases remained unmatched. The V gene's germline CDR1 is MGHRA and CDR2 YSYEKL. The CDR3 region has the DNA TGCGCCAGCAGCCAAGGACAGGGGGCGCGTCAGCCCCAGCATTTT. Translation gives CASSQGQGARQPQHF.

This clone was counted a single time. The chain uses TRBV12-5 and TRBJ2-1; D is perhaps TRBD1 (5 bases). The CDR3 runs to 11 residues. Germline V gene data show CDR1 as LGHNT and CDR2 as FRNRAP. The V end lost 5 bases, the J end lost 7 bases, and 6 bases lay between the germline ends. Written as DNA, the CDR3 is TGTGCTAGTGGTAGGGGAAATGAGCAGTTCTTC. It yields the protein CASGRGNEQFF.

The V and J genes are TRBV6-5 and TRBJ2-3, with TRBD2 identical over 8 bases. Trimming cost V 6 bases and J 1 base; bases outside gene matches: 3. The CDR3 has 14 residues. Germline V gene data show CDR1 as MNHEY and CDR2 as SVGAGI. Here the CDR3 reads CASSGLAGTDTQYF. The CDR3 DNA is TGTGCCAGCAGCGGACTAGCTGGCACAGATACGCAGTATTTT.

This clone was detected only a few times. The chain combines TRBV7-9 with TRBJ1-2, with 9 nucleotides matching TRBD1. V lost 6 bases, J lost 5 bases, and 16 bases stayed unmatched. Germline V gives CDR1 SEHNR, CDR2 FQNEAQ (reference sequence). The CDR3 contains 17 residues. The CDR3 DNA reads as TGTGCCAGCAGGGGAACGGGACAGGGTATTTTATGGTATGGCTACACCTTC. Its protein product is CASRGTGQGILWYGYTF.

The sample holds a few counts of this clone. This sequence joins TRBV10-3 and TRBJ2-7, with no clear D. The CDR3 consists of 12 residues. The V and J ends lost 6 bases and 2 bases respectively, with 8 bases between them. The germline V gene encodes CDR1 ENHRY and CDR2 SYGVKD. In DNA, the CDR3 is TGTGCCATCAGCCGAGAACCCTACGAGCAGTACTTC. Amino acid sequence: CAISREPYEQYF.

V is TRBV27 and J is TRBJ2-7, with TRBD2 matching 7 bases. Germline values: CDR1 MNHEY, CDR2 SMNVEV (reference sequence). Germline trimming cut 4 bases from V and 3 bases from J; bases unmatched to any gene: 12. CDR3 length equals 16 residues. This chain's CDR3 is CASSSSSGIGSYEQYF. In DNA form, the CDR3 reads TGTGCCAGCAGTTCGTCGAGCGGGATAGGGAGCTACGAGCAGTACTTC.

The chain has TRBV5-1 and TRBJ1-2; 7 bases line up with TRBD1. Trimming removed 1 base from V and 8 bases from J; junction bases left unmatched: 8. The CDR3 covers 14 residues. Germline CDR1 and CDR2: SGHRS and YFSETQ. DNA for the CDR3: TGCGCCAGCAGCTTGCAGGGGGATATTAACGGCTACACCTTC. This gives the protein CASSLQGDINGYTF. The full variable domain, with the rest looked up from reference TRBV5-1 and TRBJ1-2, is KAGVTQTPRYLIKTRGQQVTLSCSPISGHRSVSWYQQTPGQGLQFLFEYFSETQRNKGNFPGRFSGRQFSNSRSEMNVSTLELGDSALYLCASSLQGDINGYTFGSGTRLTVV.

This rearrangement joins TRBV7-9 to TRBJ2-7; 14 bases are a match to TRBD2. V lost 1 base and J lost 4; bases outside the gene matches: 3. The CDR3 runs to 16 residues. Per the germline V gene, CDR1 is SEHNR and CDR2 is FQNEAQ (reference sequence). The CDR3 DNA follows: TGTGCCAGCAGCTTAGTTGGGACTAGCGGGAGTTACGAGCAGTACTTC. This encodes CASSLVGTSGSYEQYF.

The CDR3 DNA sequence: TGTGCCAGCAGTTCCGGACAGGGGGCTAACTATGGCTACACCTTC. It encodes CASSSGQGANYGYTF. The genes are TRBV28 and TRBJ1-2; TRBD1 matches 10 bases. The ends lost 4 bases at V and 0 bases at J; junction bases unmatched: 2. The CDR3 runs 15 residues. CDR1 is MDHEN, CDR2 SYDVKM, per germline.

The chain joins TRBV28 to TRBJ1-5, with a tentative D call TRBD1 (6 bases). CDR1 is MDHEN and CDR2 is SYDVKM in the germline V gene. Trimming cost V 6 bases and J 0 bases, with 24 bases left between them. This CDR3 comprises 19 residues. This CDR3 reads CASRSHRERGDYSNQPQHF. As DNA, the CDR3 is TGTGCCAGCAGAAGCCACAGGGAAAGGGGAGATTATAGCAATCAGCCCCAGCATTTT.

The chain uses TRBV7-3 and TRBJ2-7; 7 positions agree with TRBD1. CDR1 SGHTA and CDR2 FQGTGA come from the germline V gene. The V and J ends lost 0 bases and 5 bases, in that order; junction bases with no gene match: 7. CDR3 length equals 15 residues. The CDR3 spells CASSLTGTASNEQYF. CDR3 DNA sequence: TGTGCCAGCAGCTTAACGGGGACAGCCTCAAACGAGCAGTACTTC.

This chain links TRBV28 with TRBJ2-7; D may be TRBD1 (6 bases). The germline CDR1 and CDR2 sequences are MDHEN and SYDVKM. V lost 4 bases and J 4 bases, leaving 17 bases between the germline ends. The CDR3 spans 15 residues. The CDR3, as DNA: TGTGCCAGCAGTTCCCTAGGGGGAATGGTTTACGAGCAGTACTTC. It specifies CASSSLGGMVYEQYF.

This clone was recorded once. V usage is TRBV10-2 and J usage is TRBJ2-3, with 15 bases aligning to TRBD2. V was pared by 2 bases and J by 7 bases, with 7 bases of the junction left unmatched. The CDR3 has 17 residues. Germline CDR1 reads WSHSY; CDR2 reads SAAADI. The DNA for the CDR3 is TGCGCCAGCAGTGAGAGGACTAGCGGGAGGGCCGGTTATACGCAGTATTTT. Translation: CASSERTSGRAGYTQYF.

This clone was recorded only once. This chain joins TRBV19 and TRBJ2-2; the match to TRBD1 covers 10 bases. Germline CDR1 reads LNHDA; CDR2 reads SQIVND (reference sequence). Losses at the gene ends were 6 bases for V and 6 bases for J; bases not matched to a gene: 1. This CDR3 spans 13 amino acids. CDR3 region: CASSGTGAGELFF. CDR3 in DNA: TGTGCCAGTAGCGGGACAGGGGCCGGGGAGCTGTTTTTT.